This TCR beta chain was identified during a study of glioma-infiltrating T cells. Study-wide results and limits: Very few CDR3 sequences were shared between tissue and blood.

To note about this clonotype: The antigen is not known.

This CDR3 spans 13 amino acids. V was pared by 6 bases and J by 7 bases, with 16 bases between. The germline gives CDR1 SNHLY, CDR2 FYNNEI. Using RNA template, CDR3s of TCR alpha and beta were amplified with iRepertoire arm-PCR. For one-step reverse transcription and amplification, 100-400 ng of tissue mRNA or PBMC total RNA was used. TCRdb re-called the multiplex PCR reads through MiXCR, storing one row per CDR3 protein. The sample carries 150,000 to 200,000 distinct CDR3 sequences, over 30% recorded once. This chain joins TRBV2 and TRBJ2-7; possible D gene TRBD2, 5 bases. The TCR comes from a human donor with low-grade glioma or glioblastoma, undergoing nonglioma brain surgery, or in good health (not recorded which). Specimen: glioma tissue, nonneoplastic brain tissue, or PBMCs (not recorded which). Here the CDR3 reads CASSRTVYNEQYF. As DNA, the CDR3 is TGTGCCAGCAGCCGGACTGTATACAATGAGCAGTACTTC.